The 5 T cell receptor beta chains below all came from one sample that was sequenced in a study of blood T cell repertoires in COVID-19. Clones were sequenced by immunoSEQ multiplex PCR, and TCRdb holds only the in-frame ones, with some missing. Here the sample spans about 230,000 clones, 85% being singletons. Sequenced material: peripheral blood. The origin of the receptors is a man in his forties or fifties with acute or convalescent COVID-19.

This chain connects TRBV30 to TRBJ2-2, with 8 bases fitting TRBD2. Trimming at V came to 6 bases and at J to 5 bases, leaving 8 bases not matched to a gene. The CDR3 consists of 14 residues. Looked up from germline, CDR1 is GTSNPN and CDR2 is SVGIG (reference sequence). CDR3 coding DNA: TGTGCCTGCCGGGAGGGGGGTCCGACCGGGGAGCTGTTTTTT. It translates to CACREGGPTGELFF.

This rearrangement joins TRBV7-2 to TRBJ1-5, with TRBD1 as a possible D gene (5 bases). CDR1 is SGHTA, CDR2 FQGNSA, per germline. The CDR3 loop spans 15 amino acids. V lost 5 bases to trimming and J lost 3 bases, with 14 bases between them. The CDR3 DNA is TGTGCCAGCAGCAGATACGGGACTTCCAATCAGCCCCAGCATTTT. Its protein product is CASSRYGTSNQPQHF.

V is TRBV6-5 and J is TRBJ1-6; D is possibly TRBD1 (6 bases). V was pared by 1 base and J by 1 base, with 8 bases between. The CDR3 totals 16 residues. Germline loops: CDR1 MNHEY, CDR2 SVGAGI. The CDR3 DNA reads as TGTGCCAGCAGTTACTACAGGGAATCCTATAATTCACCCCTCCACTTT. Translating it yields CASSYYRESYNSPLHF.

The gene calls are TRBV4-2 and TRBJ2-7; 7 nucleotides align to TRBD1. The J segment lost 0 bases and the V segment lost 1 base, leaving 3 bases of the junction unmatched. Per germline, CDR1 LGHNA and CDR2 YNFKEQ. The CDR3 consists of 15 residues. In DNA, the CDR3 is TGTGCCAGCAGCCAAGGGGACAGTACCTCCTACGAGCAGTACTTC. Translation: CASSQGDSTSYEQYF.

The CDR3 reads CASSKRQGASEAFF. The CDR3 bases are TGTGCCAGCAGCAAGCGACAGGGGGCGTCTGAAGCTTTCTTT. V gene TRBV21-1 combines with J gene TRBJ1-1; TRBD1, the table's D call, was not compared with the DNA. TRBV21-1 is given as a pseudogene. The CDR3 is made up of 14 amino acids.